This T cell receptor beta chain appears in the sequencing data of a study of CD8 T cells in Susac syndrome. Study in general: There were Susac syndrome patients who were therapy-naive at blood draw, others on corticosteroids, and others on intravenous immunoglobulin alone.

With regard to this clonotype: Antigen specificity is unknown.

Reverse transcription of roughly 0.5 to 1 ug RNA used random hexamers. TCRdb fed the immunoSEQ multiplex PCR reads into MiXCR, producing one record per CDR3 protein. The sample yields about 140,000 distinct CDR3 sequences, 85% to 95% seen once. Points from the study as a whole: In its TCR sequencing and HLA analysis, the study acknowledged that the number of individuals was relatively small. Susac syndrome CD4+ T cell repertoires showed no clonal expansion.

The ends were cut back, 6 bases at V and 6 bases at J, with 15 bases in the middle. This CDR3 region has 12 residues. The germline CDR1 and CDR2 sequences are SQVTM and ANQGSEA. This receptor was identified in a human donor with Susac syndrome. The chain is built from TRBV29-1 and TRBJ2-7; D may be TRBD1 (8 bases). The sample comprised CD4+ T cells from PBMCs. CDR3 coding DNA: TGCAGCGTCGACAGGGGAGGGGGCGAGCAGTACTTC. Amino acid sequence: CSVDRGGGEQYF.